This T cell receptor beta chain was obtained from a study of shared clonotypes between healthy human individuals (dated by TCRdb to 2020 to 2021). For the wider study: The cohort comprised two women and a few men aged 18 to 49 years. Per donor, three plates each were used for CD4 naive and CD4 memory, two for CD8 naive, and one for CD8 memory. To estimate repertoire size and how much clonotype sharing occurs between individuals, the study deeply sequenced the blood TCR repertoires of about five healthy adults. Different laboratories and diverse techniques were used to prepare libraries and sequence TCR repertoires, to increase sequencing depth and limit assay-specific biases. Per donor, leukapheresis produced somewhere between about 0.9 and 9.5 billion PBMCs.

At the junction V is shortened by 4 bases and J by 5 bases; bases outside the gene matches: 7. The CDR3 holds 14 amino acids from the cysteine to the phenylalanine. This entry keeps only the CDR3 DNA: 42 bases, framed from base 1. CDR1 and CDR2 are read off the germline V gene (reference sequence) as LNHDA and SQIVND. Using the deep immunoSEQ assay, TCR CDR3 regions were amplified from genomic DNA by multiplex PCR. Extracted genomic DNA from each cell subset was distributed evenly across all wells of several immunoSEQ 96-well plates, and each plate was treated as a replicate. Each replicate PCR for sorted subsets received about 220 ng genomic DNA, equal to about 29,000 T cell genomes. Purified libraries were quantified with a Qubit 3.0 fluorometer, sized on a Bioanalyzer 2100, and re-quantified with the KAPA Library Quantification kit. Every immunoSEQ 96-well plate was sequenced on a separate single-read 150-cycle Illumina NextSeq 550 flow cell. Under the source paper's analysis protocol: Because the immunoSEQ output included only junctional sequences and no quality scores, the filtering could not be the same as the filtering used for full-length reads. To assign V/J genes and CDR3, sequences were annotated using PyIR, a Python wrapper for IgBLAST v1.9, with IMGT germline references. Reads were filtered out if the reads had weak V/J assignments (E-value above 1e-6), no CDR3, stop codons, out-of-frame junctions, or ambiguous translated residues. A V3J clonotype was defined by an identical inferred V gene, J gene, and CDR3 amino acid sequence. Percentage overlap between repertoires was calculated by dividing the number of shared unique clonotypes by the size of the smaller repertoire. Repertoire richness was assessed with RTK rarefaction, the Chao1 estimator, and Recon v2.1 estimates of unobserved clonotypes. OLGA was used to compute generation probabilities for all TCRbeta clonotypes that the gDNA method yielded from a few donors. Here the immuneACCESS table is served through TCRdb, limited to in-frame sequences with V and J called. Missing clones are a known gap in these copies; in checked studies unresolved V genes cover under half, and the rest lacks a known reason. V and J calls and clone size are given by that table; D and trimming were obtained from the DNA. For this sample the table gives about 2.5 million clones, of which 85% to 95% were detected only once. More than 0.35% of the sample lies in the top ten.

The donors were healthy, HIV-negative adults who had no recently reported acute infections or vaccinations. Only Caucasian adults living in Nashville, Tennessee, USA were represented among the donors. CD4+ T cells were enriched by magnetic negative selection; naive cells were then positively selected on CD45RA, and the negative fraction formed the memory subset. Blood was collected by leukapheresis, and PBMCs were isolated by Ficoll-Histopaque density gradient centrifugation and then cryopreserved in liquid nitrogen vapor phase. Analytical flow cytometry was used to check the purity and quantity of every magnetically sorted T cell population. Genomic DNA was isolated from each sorted fraction and quantified by UV absorbance on a Nanodrop 2000c. The table lists this clone with a count of one. This receptor's antigen is unknown. No clone much larger than this one lies a single base away; base qualities are absent.

The study at large found these results: Clonotypes shared by all four sorted-subset donors showed higher generation probabilities than non-shared clonotypes. Sharing across a few donors was observed for about 5% of naive CD4, 3% to 3.5% of naive CD8, 2.3% of memory CD4, and 0.4% of memory CD8 clonotypes. The small number of donors limited the genetic and exposure-history diversity represented. Only blood was sampled, and tissue TCR repertoires likely differ from those in blood. Incomplete sequencing was indicated by rarefaction of sorted-subset datasets, despite the large sequencing depth. Naive subsets generally had larger estimated clonotype richness than memory subsets. Pairwise subsampling indicated that sequencing depth was expected to affect the degree of clonotype sharing among donors.

This receptor was obtained from a man aged 18 to 29 in good health. Some clones in this sample may be carry-over from other donors' samples. Sequencing was done on a sample of naive CD4+ T cells from PBMCs. The cell subset or site label corresponds to: CD45RA+ positively selected. This sequence uses TRBV19 and TRBJ2-7, and TRBD1 matches 8 of the central bases. The DNA sequence is TGTGCCAGTAGTAGAGGACAGGGATCGAACGAGCAGTACTTC. The resulting protein is CASSRGQGSNEQYF.